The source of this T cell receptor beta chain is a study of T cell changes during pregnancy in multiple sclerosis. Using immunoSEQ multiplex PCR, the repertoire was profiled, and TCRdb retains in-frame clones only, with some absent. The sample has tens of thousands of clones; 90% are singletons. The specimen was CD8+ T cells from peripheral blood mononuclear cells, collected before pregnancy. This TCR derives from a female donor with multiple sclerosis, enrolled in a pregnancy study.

Here the CDR3 reads CASTPGGPMGTQYF. CDR3 bases: TGTGCCAGCACCCCAGGGGGGCCCATGGGGACCCAGTACTTC. This chain joins TRBV6-5 and TRBJ2-5; tentatively, D is TRBD1 (7 bases). Germline lookup yields CDR1 MNHEY and CDR2 SVGAGI. The germline V and J ends were trimmed by 7 bases and 7 bases, with 19 bases remaining between them. This CDR3 is 14 amino acids long.